The clone carrying this T cell receptor beta chain was found once. Vbeta (60) and Jbeta (13) primers were used in the PCR. The method was immunoSEQ multiplex PCR; TCRdb's version includes in-frame clones alone and lacks a portion of them. Of approximately 190,000 clones listed, 75% to 90% were seen once; the top ten hold approximately 0.8%. This sample was taken from a study of cytomegalovirus exposure and HLA in healthy donors. Germline loops: CDR1 LNHDA, CDR2 SQIVND (reference sequence). Losses at the gene ends were 5 bases for V and 3 bases for J; bases not matched to a gene: 3. The CDR3 runs 15 residues.

Input material: PBMCs. The receptor's source is a woman aged 18 to 35 in good health and CMV-seronegative. The J gene is TRBJ2-1, the V gene TRBV19; the match to TRBD2 covers 11 bases. In DNA, the CDR3 is TGTGCCAGTAGTCAGGGGACTAGCGGCTACAATGAGCAGTTCTTC. This sequence encodes CASSQGTSGYNEQFF.